The sequence of this T cell receptor beta chain was determined in a study of T-cell memory formation after mild COVID-19. The ends lost 3 bases at V and 4 bases at J; junction bases unmatched: 5. CDR1 is LGHDT, CDR2 YNNKEL, per germline (reference sequence). The CDR3 has 15 residues. One entry per CDR3 protein results from TCRdb running MiXCR on the 5' RACE reads. The sample lists 550,000 to 650,000 distinct CDR3 sequences, roughly 17% occurring once. V and J are TRBV3-1 and TRBJ2-1; TRBD1 agrees at 8 bases. The sequence derives from an adult woman who had mild COVID-19 (a few samples of this study predate the infection). Cell type and time point are not known. Sample: PBMCs or a T cell subset sorted from them (not recorded which). CDR3 nucleotide sequence: TGTGCCAGCAGCCAGCAGGGGGCGCGGTACAATGAGCAGTTCTTC. Its protein is CASSQQGARYNEQFF.